This is a list of T cell receptor beta chains from one sample in a study of persistence of HIV-infected CD4 T cells. No antigen is known for these receptors. Here immunoSEQ multiplex PCR was the method, and the copy in TCRdb shows in-frame clones only, minus some. This table has about 46,000 clones, about nine tenths appearing once. The sequenced sample was CD4+ T cells sorted from PBMCs after approximately 19-hour stimulation, obtained from a patient who received antiretroviral therapy. The receptors originated from an adult woman with HIV who was CMV-seropositive. Both conserved end residues are part of each CDR3. The D gene is left open where the match is weak. Clone sizes are given selectively: once, few, many, or a class where the clone is expanded.

CDR3 | DNA | size | D | J | V
CSADFEDEQFF | TGCAGTGCTGACTTCGAGGATGAGCAGTTCTTC | NA | NA | TRBJ2-1 | TRBV20-1
CASSPVTGTNEQYF | TGTGCCAGCAGCCCCGTGACAGGGACGAACGAGCAGTACTTC | NA | TRBD1 | TRBJ2-7 | TRBV5-4
CASSSRLDYQETQYF | TGTGCCAGTAGTAGCAGACTGGACTACCAAGAGACCCAGTACTTC | NA | NA | TRBJ2-5 | TRBV19
CASSATGPRTDTQYF | TGTGCCAGTAGCGCAACGGGGCCTCGTACAGATACGCAGTATTTT | NA | NA | TRBJ2-3 | TRBV19
CASSQNRGQETQYF | TGCGCCAGCAGCCAGAACAGGGGCCAAGAGACCCAGTACTTC | NA | TRBD1 | TRBJ2-5 | TRBV4-3
CASSMGAPGELFF | TGTGCCAGTAGTATGGGGGCACCCGGGGAGCTGTTTTTT | NA | NA | TRBJ2-2 | TRBV19
CATSREGRGIRTGELFF | TGTGCCACCAGCAGAGAGGGCAGGGGGATTAGAACCGGGGAGCTGTTTTTT | NA | TRBD1 | TRBJ2-2 | TRBV15
CASGLGGARTGGYTF | TGTGCTAGTGGCCTCGGGGGGGCTCGGACGGGTGGCTACACCTTC | NA | NA | TRBJ1-2 | TRBV12-5
CASSSPRGGYTF | TGTGCCAGCAGTTCCCCTCGGGGTGGCTACACCTTC | once | NA | TRBJ1-2 | TRBV6-5
CASMMNTEAFF | TGTGCCAGCATGATGAACACTGAAGCTTTCTTT | few | NA | TRBJ1-1 | TRBV28
CASRWTGYNEQFF | TGTGCCAGTCGGTGGACGGGCTACAATGAGCAGTTCTTC | NA | NA | TRBJ2-1 | TRBV19
CASSYSGSRNTEAFF | TGTGCCAGCAGTTACTCGGGCAGCCGGAACACTGAAGCTTTCTTT | NA | NA | TRBJ1-1 | TRBV6-5
CASSPDNSYGYTF | TGTGCCAGCAGCCCGGACAACAGCTATGGCTACACCTTC | NA | NA | TRBJ1-2 | TRBV5-4
CAWSRDRTEAFF | TGTGCCTGGAGCCGGGACCGTACTGAAGCTTTCTTT | once | NA | TRBJ1-1 | TRBV30
CASSSPGGRTEAFF | TGTGCCAGCAGTTCCCCTGGGGGGCGAACTGAAGCTTTCTTT | NA | NA | TRBJ1-1 | TRBV6-5
CASSSTVPNEKLFF | TGTGCCAGTAGTTCGACAGTGCCTAATGAAAAACTGTTTTTT | NA | NA | TRBJ1-4 | TRBV19
CASSESRRTAVRQETQYF | TGCGCCAGCAGTGAGTCAAGGCGGACAGCGGTACGCCAAGAGACCCAGTACTTC | NA | NA | TRBJ2-5 | TRBV10-1
CASSPRGRGVYEQYF | TGCGCCAGCAGCCCGAGGGGGCGGGGAGTATACGAGCAGTACTTC | NA | NA | TRBJ2-7 | TRBV4-3
CASSRGSSYEQYF | TGTGCCAGCTCACGAGGGAGTAGCTACGAGCAGTACTTC | NA | NA | TRBJ2-7 | TRBV18
CASTVAGVTYEQYF | TGTGCCAGCACCGTAGCGGGAGTAACCTACGAGCAGTACTTC | NA | TRBD2 | TRBJ2-7 | TRBV7-8
CASSLDPDRGGAFF | TGTGCCAGCAGCTTAGATCCGGACAGGGGGGGAGCTTTCTTT | NA | TRBD1 | TRBJ1-1 | TRBV11-3
CASSEYRGPYEQYF | TGTGCCAGCAGTGAGTACCGGGGCCCCTACGAGCAGTACTTC | once | NA | TRBJ2-7 | TRBV6-1
CASSSADRVNSPLHF | TGTGCCAGCAGCTCCGCGGACAGGGTGAATTCACCCCTCCACTTT | NA | TRBD1 | TRBJ1-6 | TRBV28
CASSLASGGYNEQFF | TGTGCCAGCAGCTTAGCCAGCGGGGGCTACAATGAGCAGTTCTTC | NA | TRBD2 | TRBJ2-1 | TRBV7-2
CASSSAWGSSYEQYF | TGTGCCAGTAGTTCCGCCTGGGGGAGCTCCTACGAGCAGTACTTC | NA | NA | TRBJ2-7 | TRBV19
CASSQISGAYEQYF | TGCGCCAGCAGCCAGATCTCAGGGGCCTACGAGCAGTACTTC | NA | NA | TRBJ2-7 | TRBV4-3
CASSTQGQGARDNSPLHF | TGTGCCAGTAGTACCCAGGGACAGGGGGCGCGAGATAATTCACCCCTCCACTTT | NA | TRBD1 | TRBJ1-6 | TRBV19
CASSSQGAPRDTEAFF | TGTGCCAGCAGTTCGCAGGGGGCCCCTAGGGACACTGAAGCTTTCTTT | NA | TRBD1 | TRBJ1-1 | TRBV7-3
CASSLYPPWTSGSDTGELFF | TGTGCCAGCAGTTTATACCCCCCCTGGACTAGCGGGAGTGATACCGGGGAGCTGTTTTTT | NA | TRBD2 | TRBJ2-2 | TRBV27
CAISQGDYGYTF | TGTGCCATCTCACAGGGGGACTATGGCTACACCTTC | NA | TRBD1 | TRBJ1-2 | TRBV24-1
CASSLVGPYTGELFF | TGCGCCAGCAGCTTGGTGGGACCTTACACCGGGGAGCTGTTTTTT | few | NA | TRBJ2-2 | TRBV5-1
CASSRSGQQNYGYTF | TGTGCCAGCTCTCGCTCGGGACAGCAAAACTATGGCTACACCTTC | NA | TRBD1 | TRBJ1-2 | TRBV11-1
CASSALGQGRNSYEQYF | TGTGCCAGCAGTGCGTTGGGACAGGGGAGAAACTCCTACGAGCAGTACTTC | NA | TRBD1 | TRBJ2-7 | TRBV6-1
CAAGAGYPQGTDTQYF | TGTGCCGCAGGGGCAGGCTACCCCCAAGGGACAGATACGCAGTATTTT | NA | NA | TRBJ2-3 | TRBV28
CASSLGGGDGYTF | TGTGCCAGCAGCTTGGGCGGGGGCGATGGCTACACCTTC | NA | NA | TRBJ1-2 | TRBV5-5
CASSFGSSIPQVNEQFF | TGTGCCAGCAGCTTTGGGTCTAGCATCCCTCAAGTCAATGAGCAGTTCTTC | NA | NA | TRBJ2-1 | TRBV7-3
CASSLTGGQGSGYTF | TGTGCCAGCAGCTTAACGGGCGGGCAGGGGAGCGGCTACACCTTC | NA | NA | TRBJ1-2 | TRBV7-3
CAINPEGAGNTIYF | TGTGCCATCAATCCCGAGGGGGCAGGAAACACCATATATTTT | NA | TRBD1 | TRBJ1-3 | TRBV7-9
CASSQDRGAGRYNEQFF | TGTGCCAGCAGCCAAGATCGAGGAGCGGGACGATACAATGAGCAGTTCTTC | NA | TRBD2 | TRBJ2-1 | TRBV3-1/TRBV3-2
CASSKEAGGWETQYF | TGTGCCAGCTCCAAGGAAGCGGGGGGTTGGGAGACCCAGTACTTC | once | TRBD2 | TRBJ2-5 | TRBV6-4
CASSQVTARLAGAEDTQYF | TGTGCCAGCAGCCAAGTGACGGCGAGGCTAGCGGGAGCAGAGGATACGCAGTATTTT | NA | TRBD2 | TRBJ2-3 | TRBV3-1/TRBV3-2
CASSFGTGKAFF | TGTGCCAGCAGCTTTGGTACAGGCAAAGCTTTCTTT | NA | NA | TRBJ1-1 | TRBV11-3
CASSTVDDGYTF | TGTGCCAGCAGCACAGTGGACGACGGCTACACCTTC | NA | NA | TRBJ1-2 | TRBV7-9
CASSLQQGIVYEQYF | TGTGCCAGCAGTTTGCAACAGGGGATCGTGTACGAGCAGTACTTC | NA | TRBD1 | TRBJ2-7 | TRBV28
CATSRDRESSGNTIYF | TGTGCCACCAGCAGAGATCGGGAGAGCTCTGGAAACACCATATATTTT | once | NA | TRBJ1-3 | TRBV15
CASSLRGVDMNTEAFF | TGCGCCAGCAGCTTGAGAGGGGTCGATATGAACACTGAAGCTTTCTTT | NA | NA | TRBJ1-1 | TRBV5-1
CAWSVQSGQAPTF | TGTGCCTGGAGTGTACAGTCGGGACAGGCCCCCACCTTC | NA | TRBD1 | TRBJ1-2 | TRBV30
CASSRSATETQYF | TGTGCCAGCAGCCGTAGTGCGACGGAGACCCAGTACTTC | NA | NA | TRBJ2-5 | TRBV7-3
CASSQGQSGSFYEQYF | TGCGCCAGCAGCCAAGGCCAGAGCGGGAGTTTTTACGAGCAGTACTTC | NA | TRBD2 | TRBJ2-7 | TRBV4-1
CATSPQGGSGANVLTF | TGTGCCACCAGTCCTCAAGGGGGATCTGGGGCCAACGTCCTGACTTTC | NA | NA | TRBJ2-6 | TRBV24-1
CASASGTGGRGAFF | TGCGCCAGCGCCTCCGGGACAGGGGGCCGTGGGGCTTTCTTT | NA | TRBD1 | TRBJ1-1 | TRBV10-1
CATFGRTDLLYEQYF | TGTGCCACCTTCGGGAGGACCGACTTACTTTACGAGCAGTACTTC | NA | TRBD2 | TRBJ2-7 | TRBV24-1
CASSPTRTSGGATQYF | TGTGCCAGCAGCCCCACGCGGACTAGCGGGGGGGCGACGCAGTATTTT | NA | TRBD2 | TRBJ2-3 | TRBV3-1/TRBV3-2
CASSENLNTIYF | TGTGCCAGCAGCGAGAATTTGAACACCATATATTTT | NA | NA | TRBJ1-3 | TRBV6-5
CASAVNGPSYEQYF | TGTGCTAGTGCCGTCAATGGGCCGTCCTACGAGCAGTACTTC | NA | NA | TRBJ2-7 | TRBV12-5
CASSFKGTSGAVEQYF | TGTGCCAGCAGCTTCAAAGGGACTAGCGGGGCCGTCGAGCAGTACTTC | NA | TRBD2 | TRBJ2-7 | TRBV7-2
CASSLGIGHNSPLHF | TGCGCCAGCAGCTTGGGTATAGGGCATAATTCACCCCTCCACTTT | NA | NA | TRBJ1-6 | TRBV5-1
CASSPAPTDTQYF | TGTGCCAGCAGCCCCGCCCCCACAGATACGCAGTATTTT | NA | NA | TRBJ2-3 | TRBV7-8
CASTETSSNSPLHF | TGTGCCAGCACAGAGACGAGCTCAAATTCACCCCTCCACTTT | once | NA | TRBJ1-6 | TRBV6-5